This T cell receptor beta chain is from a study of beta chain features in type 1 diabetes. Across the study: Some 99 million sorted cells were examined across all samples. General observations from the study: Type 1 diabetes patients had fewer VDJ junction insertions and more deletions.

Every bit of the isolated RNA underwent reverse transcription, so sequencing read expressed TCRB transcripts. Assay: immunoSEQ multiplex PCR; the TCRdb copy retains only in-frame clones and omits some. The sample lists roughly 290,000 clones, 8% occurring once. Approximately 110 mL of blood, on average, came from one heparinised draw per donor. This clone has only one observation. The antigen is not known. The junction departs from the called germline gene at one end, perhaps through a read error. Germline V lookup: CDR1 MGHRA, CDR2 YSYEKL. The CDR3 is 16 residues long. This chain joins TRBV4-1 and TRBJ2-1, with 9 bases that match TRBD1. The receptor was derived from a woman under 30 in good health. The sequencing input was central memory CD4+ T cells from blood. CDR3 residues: CASSASTGQGPNEQFF. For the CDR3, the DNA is TGTGCCAGCAGCGCCAGTACGGGACAGGGCCCCAATGAGCAGTTCTTC.